This is a list of T cell receptor beta chains from one sample in a study of blood T cell repertoires in COVID-19. Profiling relied on immunoSEQ multiplex PCR, and the TCRdb table lists in-frame clones only, not all of them. The sample has 350,000 to 550,000 clones; around 87% are singletons. The sample consisted of PBMCs or T cells enriched from blood (not recorded which). The receptors shown here come from a man in his thirties or forties who had recovered from COVID-19. The CDR3 runs from the conserved cysteine through the conserved F or W. Each record gives: V gene, J gene, D gene, clone size, CDR3 DNA, CDR3 protein. A D gene is named only where the DNA matches it firmly. Clone size is shown for a subset of rows, as once, few, many or a class of expanded clone.

TRBV5-1	TRBJ2-2	TRBD1	.	TGCGCCAGCAGCTTGGCCAGGGACAGGGTGAACACCGGGGAGCTGTTTTTT	CASSLARDRVNTGELFF
TRBV21-1	TRBJ1-5	.	.	TGTGCCAGCAGCCCACGTCCCGGGACAGGGTTCGGTCAGCCCCAGCATTTT	CASSPRPGTGFGQPQHF
TRBV5-8	TRBJ2-7	TRBD1	.	TGTGCCAGCAGCTTCTTGGGACAGGGACCCTACGAGCAGTACTTC	CASSFLGQGPYEQYF
TRBV29-1	TRBJ2-1	.	few	TGCAGCGGACAACGGGGGAGTACGGGCAATGAGCAGTTCTTC	CSGQRGSTGNEQFF
TRBV6-5	TRBJ2-7	TRBD1	.	TGTGCCAGCAGTCGACAGGGGAGCTCCTACGAGCAGTACTTC	CASSRQGSSYEQYF
TRBV7-2	TRBJ2-1	.	once	TGTGCCAGCAGCTTTGTCAGGGTTAACAATGAGCAGTTCTTC	CASSFVRVNNEQFF
TRBV11-2	TRBJ2-7	.	.	TGTGCCAGCAGCCCCCGTCCTACCTACGAGCAGTACTTC	CASSPRPTYEQYF
TRBV18	TRBJ2-1	TRBD2	.	TGTGCCAGCTCGGCCGGGACTAGCGGGAGTAATGAGCAGTTCTTC	CASSAGTSGSNEQFF
TRBV11-2	TRBJ2-2	TRBD1	once	TGTGCCAGCAGTGAGGGGGCCCTAGGGATGACCGGGGAGCTGTTTTTT	CASSEGALGMTGELFF
TRBV28	TRBJ1-2	.	.	TGTGCCAGCAGGGGGCAATTGTATGGCTACACCTTC	CASRGQLYGYTF
TRBV7-3	TRBJ2-5	TRBD2	.	TGTGCCAGCAGCTTCTTTAGCGGGACGGAGACCCAGTACTTC	CASSFFSGTETQYF
TRBV29-1	TRBJ2-2	.	.	TGCAGCGCCGGGAGCACCGGGGAGCTGTTTTTT	CSAGSTGELFF
TRBV3-1/TRBV3-2	TRBJ2-5	.	once	TGTGCCAGCAGCCAAGATGAAGCCTTTCTTGAGACCCAGTACTTC	CASSQDEAFLETQYF
TRBV6-5	TRBJ1-3	.	.	TGTGCCAGCAGTTACCTAGAGGGAAACACCATATATTTT	CASSYLEGNTIYF
TRBV18	TRBJ1-3	.	.	TGTGCCAGCTCACCACCGACAGCCTCTGGAAACACCATATATTTT	CASSPPTASGNTIYF
TRBV19	TRBJ2-5	TRBD2	.	TGTGCCAGTAGTCCCCTGTGGGGGAGGGCCGAAGAGACCCAGTACTTC	CASSPLWGRAEETQYF
TRBV6-1	TRBJ1-6	TRBD1	.	TGTGCCAGCAGTGAAACAGGGGCTGGGAGTTCACCCCTCCACTTT	CASSETGAGSSPLHF
TRBV28	TRBJ1-1	.	many	TGTGCCAGCAGCGTATTTCCACAGGCGAACACTGAAGCTTTCTTT	CASSVFPQANTEAFF
TRBV4-1	TRBJ2-7	.	.	TGCGCCAGCAGCCCAGTTGGAGTAGCCGACTACGAGCAGTACTTC	CASSPVGVADYEQYF
TRBV18	TRBJ2-3	TRBD1	.	TGTGCCAGCTCCCCCGGGACAGGGGTCGCAGATACGCAGTATTTT	CASSPGTGVADTQYF
TRBV11-1	TRBJ1-1	.	.	TGTGCCAGCAGCATAGGCTTCGGGGAGAACACTGAAGCTTTCTTT	CASSIGFGENTEAFF
TRBV12-3/TRBV12-4	TRBJ2-7	.	few	TGTGCCAGCAGTGCCTCAGGGTCCGTGCAGTACTTC	CASSASGSVQYF
TRBV30	TRBJ2-1	.	.	TGTGCCTGGGATGGAGTCAACGGGTATAATGAGCAGTTCTTC	CAWDGVNGYNEQFF
TRBV25-1	TRBJ2-2	.	.	TGTGCCAGCAGTGGAGGATCAGCGAACACCGGGGAGCTGTTTTTT	CASSGGSANTGELFF
TRBV28	TRBJ2-1	.	.	TGTGCCAGCCGTTTCCTCAGCTCCTACAATGAGCAGTTCTTC	CASRFLSSYNEQFF
TRBV18	TRBJ1-6	.	.	TGTGCCAGCTCACAGGGCCCCGGAGGGAATTCACCCCTCCACTTT	CASSQGPGGNSPLHF
TRBV12-3/TRBV12-4	TRBJ1-1	.	few	TGTGCCAGCAGACCGAGTGGGAGCGGTGAAGCTTTCTTT	CASRPSGSGEAFF
TRBV7-9	TRBJ2-1	TRBD2	.	TGTGCCAGCAGCTTTAAGCCCACATTAGCGGGGAGCGGGGGAGAGCAGTTCTTC	CASSFKPTLAGSGGEQFF
TRBV6-2/TRBV6-3	TRBJ2-3	.	.	TGTGCCAGCAGTCTCCCACAGGGACGAGTAGAAGATACGCAGTATTTT	CASSLPQGRVEDTQYF
TRBV7-3	TRBJ2-1	.	.	TGTGCCAGCAGCTCTGGTCGGGAGTCCTACAATGAGCAGTTCTTC	CASSSGRESYNEQFF
TRBV4-2	TRBJ1-5	.	.	TGTGCCAGCTCAACCGGACCGGGACATTCATATCAGCCCCAGCATTTT	CASSTGPGHSYQPQHF
TRBV24-1	TRBJ2-7	.	.	TGTGCCACCAGTGATCGCCAGAGCGGCACCTACGAGCAGTACTTC	CATSDRQSGTYEQYF
TRBV24-1	TRBJ1-5	TRBD1	once	TGTGCCACCAGTGGCCTGGTCGGACAGGGTTTGGAACAGCCCCAGCATTTT	CATSGLVGQGLEQPQHF
TRBV7-8	TRBJ2-7	TRBD2	.	TGTGCCAGCAGCACAATGGGACTAGTCCATTACGAGCAGTACTTC	CASSTMGLVHYEQYF
TRBV5-5	TRBJ2-2	.	.	TGTGCCAGCAGCTACGAAACAGGGAAGTACACCGGGGAGCTGTTTTTT	CASSYETGKYTGELFF
TRBV27	TRBJ2-7	.	.	TGTGCCAGCAAAGCCATGAGGAGCTCCTACGAGCAGTACTTC	CASKAMRSSYEQYF
TRBV6-6	TRBJ2-7	.	.	TGTGCCAGCAGTTACTCCGGTAGCGCCAGCTCCTACGAGCAGTACTTC	CASSYSGSASSYEQYF
TRBV5-4	TRBJ2-7	.	.	TGTGCCAGCAGCAAAGACCCGAGGGACTCCTACGAGCAGTACTTC	CASSKDPRDSYEQYF
TRBV2	TRBJ1-3	.	.	TGTGCCAGCATAACGCGAGGCTCTGGAAACACCATATATTTT	CASITRGSGNTIYF
TRBV27	TRBJ1-1	.	.	TGTGCCAGCAGTTTGCAGGGGAACACTGAAGCTTTCTTT	CASSLQGNTEAFF
TRBV28	TRBJ2-1	TRBD2	.	TGTGCCAGCAGCAGGACTAGCGGGAGGCTAAATGAGCAGTTCTTC	CASSRTSGRLNEQFF
TRBV28	TRBJ2-5	TRBD1	.	TGTGCCAGCAGTTACCGGACAGGAAAGCAAGAGACCCAGTACTTC	CASSYRTGKQETQYF
TRBV11-2	TRBJ2-7	TRBD2	few	TGTGCCAGCAGCTCAGGGCAGTACGGGACTAGCCGGTTC	CASSSGQYGTSRF